A single T cell receptor beta chain is shown here with its context. The sample originates from a study of blood T cell repertoires in COVID-19. For the study at large: T cells, B-cell-depleted T cells, or PBMCs provided the cDNA or gDNA that served as material.

Original data processing: Scientists estimated how many nucleated cells there were by amplifying reference gene primers. Clones were sequenced by immunoSEQ multiplex PCR, and TCRdb holds only the in-frame ones, with some missing. V, J and clone size were drawn from that table, and D and trimming were deduced from the DNA. The sample holds nearly 200,000 clones; just under 85% are singletons and the top ten take about 6.9%. The CDR3 spans 13 residues. Germline V gene sequence: CDR1 LNHDA, CDR2 SQIVND (reference sequence). J was trimmed by 8 bases and V by 10 bases; bases with no gene match: 10. The source is a human donor with acute or convalescent COVID-19. The donor label of this sample is uncertain. Input material: peripheral blood. This chain links TRBV19 with TRBJ1-4; 7 bases align to TRBD1. The CDR3 spells CATGTGAKEKLFF. CDR3 bases: TGTGCCACGGGTACAGGGGCCAAGGAAAAACTGTTTTTT.